The 11 T cell receptor beta chains below come from one sample, sequenced in a study of control samples from healthy donors and cancer patients. Libraries were prepared by immunoSEQ multiplex PCR; TCRdb keeps only in-frame clonotypes and omits some of them. The sample consists of roughly 120,000 clones, 85% to 95% of them appearing once. Sequencing input: PBMCs. Receptors originate from a man between 45 and 60 years old with head and neck cancer.

The chain uses TRBV7-9 and TRBJ2-3, with 11 bases lining up with TRBD2. In germline, CDR1 is SEHNR, CDR2 FQNEAQ (reference sequence). The J segment lost 6 bases and the V segment lost 4 bases, leaving 9 bases of the junction unmatched. The CDR3 sequence is 16 residues long. CDR3 coding DNA: TGTGCCAGCAGCTCAAGAACTAGCGGGGGAGAGGATACGCAGTATTTT. Amino acid sequence: CASSSRTSGGEDTQYF.

The genes are TRBV28 and TRBJ1-5; 9 bases are shared with TRBD1. This CDR3 region has 15 residues. Germline V CDR1 and CDR2: MDHEN, SYDVKM. J lost 4 bases, V lost 6 bases, and 7 bases had no gene match. The CDR3 sequence is CASRNAGQGNQPQHF. CDR3 nucleotide sequence: TGTGCCAGCAGAAACGCGGGACAGGGTAATCAGCCCCAGCATTTT.

This clone was counted once. J is TRBJ1-2 and V is TRBV30, with 7 positions matching TRBD1. Germline lookup yields CDR1 GTSNPN and CDR2 SVGIG (reference sequence). Unmatched junction bases numbered 8, after V lost 1 base and J lost 6 bases. This CDR3 contains 14 residues. The chain's CDR3 is CAWSEGGQRDGYTF. DNA of the CDR3: TGTGCCTGGAGTGAGGGGGGACAGAGGGATGGCTACACCTTC.

V and J are TRBV27 and TRBJ1-4; D may be TRBD1 (6 bases). The CDR3 is 14 amino acids. Germline lookup yields CDR1 MNHEY and CDR2 SMNVEV (reference sequence). The V gene lost 0 bases and the J gene lost 8 bases, with 10 bases spanning the gap. The CDR3 DNA reads TGTGCCAGCAGTTTATCAGGGGGAGGGGAAAAACTGTTTTTT. Amino acids: CASSLSGGGEKLFF.

This clone was observed a single time. The V gene is TRBV3-1 (or the pseudogene TRBV3-2), the J gene TRBJ2-5; D is possibly TRBD2 (5 bases). V dropped 3 bases and J dropped 5 bases, with 16 bases sitting between them. There are 15 residues in the CDR3. Germline CDR1 is LGHDT and CDR2 is YNNKEL (reference sequence). CDR3 sequence reads: CASSQDGLVWETQYF. CDR3 in DNA: TGTGCCAGCAGCCAGGACGGACTTGTGTGGGAGACCCAGTACTTC.

The chain couples TRBV7-6 to TRBJ1-2, with 9 positions matching TRBD1. The J segment lost 7 bases and the V segment lost 1 base, leaving 7 bases of the junction unmatched. Per the germline V gene, CDR1 is SGHVS and CDR2 is FNYEAQ. This CDR3 has 15 amino acids. In DNA, the CDR3 is TGTGCCAGCAGCTTAGGACGGACAGGGGCGGCTGGCTACACCTTC. Protein: CASSLGRTGAAGYTF.

The chain carries TRBV9 and TRBJ1-5; a possible D gene is TRBD1 (5 bases). This CDR3 is built from 14 residues. V was clipped by 3 bases and J by 3 bases, with 10 bases between them. Germline loops: CDR1 SGDLS, CDR2 YYNGEE. The CDR3 spells CASSGGTYNQPQHF. CDR3 coding DNA: TGTGCCAGCAGCGGAGGGACGTACAATCAGCCCCAGCATTTT.

The chain employs TRBV13 and TRBJ2-1, with 7 nucleotides matching TRBD2. Germline CDR1 is PRHDT and CDR2 is FYEKMQ (reference sequence). CDR3 length: 14 residues. The V gene end was trimmed by 0 bases and the J gene end by 8 bases; junction bases not matched to a gene: 4. The CDR3 sequence: CASSLGAGRDEQFF. The CDR3 DNA follows: TGTGCCAGCAGCTTAGGAGCGGGGCGGGATGAGCAGTTCTTC. The whole variable domain, filled in from reference TRBV13 and TRBJ2-1, reads AAGVIQSPRHLIKEKRETATLKCYPIPRHDTVYWYQQGPGQDPQFLISFYEKMQSDKGSIPDRFSAQQFSDYHSELNMSSLELGDSALYFCASSLGAGRDEQFFGPGTRLTVL.

Concerning this clone: Compared with germline, one end of the junction differs, possibly owing to a read error. This rearrangement joins TRBV7-2 to TRBJ2-5; D is undetermined. The germline V gene encodes CDR1 SGHTA and CDR2 FQGNSA. The CDR3 spans 14 residues. The CDR3 region is CASSLEPLWKTQDF. As DNA, the CDR3 is TGTGCCAGCAGCTTAGAACCCCTTTGGAAGACCCAGGACTTC.

CDR3 protein: CASRLGNNDNSPLHF. The CDR3 DNA reads TGTGCCAGCAGGCTCGGGAACAACGATAATTCACCCCTCCACTTT. This chain uses TRBV7-9 with TRBJ1-6; the D is unclear. V dropped 6 bases and J dropped 5 bases, with 14 bases sitting between them. Germline values: CDR1 SEHNR, CDR2 FQNEAQ (reference sequence). The CDR3 extends over 15 amino acids.

The rearrangement joins TRBV4-1 to TRBJ2-3, with 7 bases matching TRBD1. Germline V lookup: CDR1 MGHRA, CDR2 YSYEKL. Trimming took 2 bases from V and 2 from J; bases not matched to a gene: 7. The CDR3 runs to 16 residues. Here the CDR3 reads CASSQLGTAITDTQYF. CDR3 nucleotides: TGCGCCAGCAGCCAACTCGGGACAGCAATCACAGATACGCAGTATTTT.